This T cell receptor (beta chain) was obtained from a study of Tregs in tolerant kidney transplant recipients. The study, taken as a whole, reports: Tregs expanded with activated donor B cells seemed most donor-specific.

CD4+CD25+CD127- Tregs, CD4+CD25- non-Tregs, CD4 and CD8 cells were sorted. In regard to this clone: As yet, its antigen is unknown.

Data came from immunoSEQ multiplex PCR; TCRdb stores just in-frame clones and leaves some out. The sample contains over 60,000 clones, over 80% of which appear only once. Per the germline V gene, CDR1 is LNHDA and CDR2 is SQIVND (reference sequence). Trimming shortened V by 7 bases and J by 5 bases, and 21 bases separated the two germline ends. The CDR3 totals 16 residues. This TCR was sampled from a human donor in good health. Source material: CD4+ T cells from blood. The chain has TRBV19 and TRBJ2-1; D is unresolved. The CDR3 loop is CASNGLGWGTHNEQFF. DNA of the CDR3: TGTGCCAGTAATGGTCTTGGCTGGGGAACCCACAATGAGCAGTTCTTC. Filled out from reference TRBV19 and TRBJ2-1, the complete variable domain reads DGGITQSPKYLFRKEGQNVTLSCEQNLNHDAMYWYRQDPGQGLRLIYYSQIVNDFQKGDIAEGYSVSREKKESFPLTVTSAQKNPTAFYLCASNGLGWGTHNEQFFGPGTRLTVL.